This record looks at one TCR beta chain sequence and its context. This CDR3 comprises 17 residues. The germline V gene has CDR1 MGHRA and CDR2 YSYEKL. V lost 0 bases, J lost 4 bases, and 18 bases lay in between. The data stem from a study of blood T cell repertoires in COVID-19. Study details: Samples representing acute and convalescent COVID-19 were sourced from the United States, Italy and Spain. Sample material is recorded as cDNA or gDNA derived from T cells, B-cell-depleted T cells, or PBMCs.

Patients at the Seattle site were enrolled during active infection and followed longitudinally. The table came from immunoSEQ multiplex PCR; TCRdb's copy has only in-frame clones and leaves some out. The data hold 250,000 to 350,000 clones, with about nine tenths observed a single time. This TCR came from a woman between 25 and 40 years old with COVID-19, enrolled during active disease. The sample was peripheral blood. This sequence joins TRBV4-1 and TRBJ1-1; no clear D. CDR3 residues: CASSQDAGSLRTTEAFF. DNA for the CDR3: TGCGCCAGCAGCCAAGATGCGGGGAGCTTAAGGACCACTGAAGCTTTCTTT.